This T cell receptor (beta chain) appears in the sequencing data of a study of T-cell memory formation after mild COVID-19. About this clonotype itself: What it binds is unknown.

V was shortened by 3 bases and J by 1 base, with 9 bases between the two germline ends. Looked up from germline, CDR1 is LGHNA and CDR2 is YSLEER. This CDR3 spans 14 amino acids. MiXCR was run by TCRdb on the 5' RACE reads, yielding one entry per CDR3 protein. The sample includes 250,000 to 300,000 distinct CDR3 sequences, approximately 19% of them seen just once. Overall study results and limits: A balance of CD4 and CD8 characterized clones contracting day 15 to 85, whereas later expanders leaned CD4+.

The rearrangement links TRBV4-3 to TRBJ2-5; no firm D call. Source material: PBMCs or a T cell subset sorted from them (not recorded which). The TCR comes from a young man who had mild COVID-19 (a few samples of this study predate the infection). Cell type and time point are not known. CDR3 sequence (DNA): TGCGCCAGCAGCCATCGGGCAGCCCAAGAGACCCAGTACTTC. Translated: CASSHRAAQETQYF.